The 32 T cell receptor beta chains presented below share a single source sample, sequenced in a study of OX40 agonist ivuxolimab in advanced cancers. Receptor amplification or capture employed the immunoSEQ multiplex PCR assay. Sourced from immuneACCESS, this table was stored by TCRdb with only in-frame sequences that have V and J called. A share of the clones is absent; for the studies checked, an unresolved V gene accounts for under half, and the remainder has no known explanation. The sample table holds 45,000 to 60,000 clones, of which about nine tenths were seen once. 3.5% to 4% of the sample rests with the top ten. The sequencing used CD4+ or CD8+ T cells sorted from blood, collected in a trial of the OX40 agonist ivuxolimab. These receptors were obtained from an adult with an advanced solid tumor such as melanoma, head and neck, liver or kidney cancer.

The chain links TRBV7-2 to TRBJ2-3; 9 nucleotides agree with TRBD2. Germline V gene data show CDR1 as SGHTA and CDR2 as FQGNSA. V shed 4 bases and J 1 base; nucleotides not matched to a gene: 0. CDR3 length equals 14 residues. DNA for the CDR3: TGTGCCAGCAGCTGGACTAGCGGCACAGATACGCAGTATTTT. The encoded protein is CASSWTSGTDTQYF. Drawing the rest from reference TRBV7-2 and TRBJ2-3, the complete variable domain is GAGVSQSPSNKVTEKGKDVELRCDPISGHTALYWYRQSLGQGLEFLIYFQGNSAPDKSGLPSDRFSAERTGGSVSTLTIQRTQQEDSAVYLCASSWTSGTDTQYFGPGTRLTVL.

V gene TRBV28 combines with J gene TRBJ1-2; D is undetermined. The V end was cut by 4 bases, the J end by 6 bases, with 18 bases between. CDR3 length equals 15 residues. Per the germline V gene, CDR1 is MDHEN and CDR2 is SYDVKM. The CDR3 loop is CASSSTTHGANGYTF. CDR3 DNA sequence: TGTGCCAGCAGTTCAACCACGCATGGTGCCAATGGCTACACCTTC.

The chain uses TRBV5-4 and TRBJ2-3, with 12 bases that match TRBD2. Looked up from germline, CDR1 is SGHNT and CDR2 is YYREEE (reference sequence). The CDR3 loop spans 15 amino acids. J lost 3 bases, V lost 4 bases, and 3 bases had no gene match. CDR3 nucleotides: TGTGCCAGCAGCATTGGGACTAGCGGGACAGATACGCAGTATTTT. Protein product: CASSIGTSGTDTQYF.

The V gene is TRBV19, the J gene TRBJ1-1, with D perhaps TRBD1 (6 bases). Germline V CDR1 and CDR2: LNHDA, SQIVND (reference sequence). This CDR3 region has 14 residues. V was pared by 6 bases and J by 1 base, with 12 bases between. The CDR3 region has the DNA TGTGCCAGTAGCCAGGGGCGGGGGAACACTGAAGCTTTCTTT. It encodes CASSQGRGNTEAFF.

CDR3 nucleotides: TGTGCCAGCAGTTACTTGGGACAGGGTGACATTCAGTACTTC. Protein: CASSYLGQGDIQYF. V and J are TRBV6-5 and TRBJ2-4; 9 bases align to TRBD1. Germline CDR1 is MNHEY and CDR2 is SVGAGI. This CDR3 has 14 amino acids. Germline trimming cut 1 base from V and 8 bases from J; bases unmatched to any gene: 3.

V usage is TRBV6-1 and J usage is TRBJ2-2, with 13 nucleotides matching TRBD2. The ends lost 4 bases at V and 1 base at J; junction bases unmatched: 0. Germline V lookup: CDR1 MNHNS, CDR2 SASEGT. This CDR3 comprises 16 residues. The CDR3 DNA reads TGTGCCAGCAGTGGACTAGCGGGAGGGAACACCGGGGAGCTGTTTTTT. Its protein is CASSGLAGGNTGELFF.

This clone was detected a few times. This chain uses TRBV19 with TRBJ2-1; 8 nucleotides align to TRBD1. CDR1 and CDR2 (germline): LNHDA, SQIVND (reference sequence). V gave up 1 base and J gave up 7 bases; unmatched junction bases: 6. This CDR3 contains 15 residues. CDR3: CASSIAGQGLNEQFF. In DNA form, the CDR3 reads TGTGCCAGTAGTATAGCTGGACAGGGTCTGAATGAGCAGTTCTTC.

The chain joins TRBV7-9 to TRBJ2-7; 11 bases are shared with TRBD1. Per the germline V gene, CDR1 is SEHNR and CDR2 is FQNEAQ (reference sequence). V lost 4 bases and J lost 6; bases outside the gene matches: 8. This CDR3 is 15 amino acids long. CDR3 residues: CASSSTGTGGSEQYF. The DNA of the CDR3 is TGTGCCAGCAGCTCAACCGGGACAGGGGGATCCGAGCAGTACTTC.

The chain has TRBV19 and TRBJ1-1, with D perhaps TRBD1 (5 bases). V was pared by 3 bases and J by 7 bases, with 9 bases between. The CDR3 sequence is 12 residues long. CDR1 is LNHDA and CDR2 is SQIVND in the germline V gene (reference sequence). The CDR3 coding sequence is TGTGCCAGTAGTATGGGGACTTATGAAGCTTTCTTT. Residues: CASSMGTYEAFF.

A single count supports this clone. The chain links TRBV5-6 to TRBJ1-3, with D unresolved. The germline V gene has CDR1 SGHDT and CDR2 YYEEEE. Deletions cut 1 base from V and 0 bases from J, with 2 bases between. This CDR3 is 13 amino acids long. The CDR3 is CASSLSSGNTIYF. The CDR3 DNA reads TGTGCCAGCAGCTTGAGCTCTGGAAACACCATATATTTT.

This sequence joins TRBV27 and TRBJ2-7; no definite D call. This CDR3 contains 15 residues. The germline gives CDR1 MNHEY, CDR2 SMNVEV (reference sequence). The V end was cut by 2 bases, the J end by 0 bases, with 11 bases between. CDR3 nucleotide sequence: TGTGCCAGCAGTTTAGGCAGACACCCCTCCTACGAGCAGTACTTC. Amino acids: CASSLGRHPSYEQYF.

The chain recombines TRBV27 with TRBJ2-7; no definite D call. Germline CDR1 is MNHEY and CDR2 is SMNVEV (reference sequence). This CDR3 has 13 amino acids. V lost 4 bases to trimming and J lost 3 bases, with 10 bases between them. CDR3 in DNA: TGTGCCAGCAGTTACATTGAAAACTACGAGCAGTACTTC. This translates into CASSYIENYEQYF.

This chain uses TRBV6-4 with TRBJ2-3; weak D call: TRBD2 (6 bases). Trimming cost V 4 bases and J 2 bases, with 10 bases left between them. The CDR3 is 14 residues long. Germline V CDR1 and CDR2: MRHNA, SNTAGT. The CDR3 reads CASSAGGVTDTQYF. As DNA, the CDR3 is TGTGCCAGCAGTGCCGGGGGAGTCACAGATACGCAGTATTTT.

The chain is built from TRBV20-1 and TRBJ2-1; D not certain. Germline-derived CDR1 and CDR2 are DFQATT and SNEGSKA (reference sequence). Trimming took off 0 bases at V and 9 bases at J, with 3 bases between the two ends. The CDR3 sequence is 10 residues long. CDR3 coding DNA: TGCAGTGCTAGAGATATTGAGCAGTTCTTC. Translation: CSARDIEQFF.

This clone has at least ten counts. This chain joins TRBV11-3 and TRBJ1-2; no firm D call. This CDR3 comprises 12 residues. Trimming stripped 9 bases from V and 8 bases from J, with 16 bases between. Looked up from germline, CDR1 is SGHNT and CDR2 is YENEEA. The CDR3 DNA follows: TGTGCCAGTGCCCCCCCGGGATCCGGCTACACCTTC. It encodes CASAPPGSGYTF. The entire variable domain, with the rest obtained from reference TRBV11-3 and TRBJ1-2, is as follows: EAGVVQSPRYKIIEKKQPVAFWCNPISGHNTLYWYLQNLGQGPELLIRYENEEAVDDSQLPKDRFSAERLKGVDSTLKIQPAELGDSAVYLCASAPPGSGYTFGSGTRLTVV.

The chain joins TRBV19 to TRBJ2-2; no clear D gene. V was shortened by 7 bases and J by 1 base, with 10 bases between the two germline ends. This CDR3 is built from 14 residues. Germline loops: CDR1 LNHDA, CDR2 SQIVND (reference sequence). The CDR3 DNA is TGTGCCAGTACCCGGGTCCTGAACACCGGGGAGCTGTTTTTT. This translates into CASTRVLNTGELFF.

V and J are TRBV27 and TRBJ2-1; 12 positions agree with TRBD2. Germline V gene data show CDR1 as MNHEY and CDR2 as SMNVEV (reference sequence). With 8 bases clipped from V and 4 bases from J, the junction kept 3 bases outside the gene matches. The CDR3 sequence is 14 residues long. This CDR3 is CASGLAGRYNEQFF. In DNA, the CDR3 is TGTGCCAGCGGACTAGCGGGAAGATACAATGAGCAGTTCTTC.

The gene calls are TRBV10-2 and TRBJ2-6; unclear D gene. Germline V CDR1 and CDR2: WSHSY, SAAADI. Trimming pared 5 bases from V and 5 bases from J, leaving 22 bases between. The CDR3 runs 18 residues. CDR3 amino acids: CASSLRTTSQSRANVLTF. The CDR3 nucleotides are TGCGCCAGCAGTCTCCGGACCACTTCACAAAGTCGGGCCAACGTCCTGACTTTC.

The rearrangement uses TRBV27 and TRBJ2-7; no definite D call. Trimming cost V 11 bases and J 2 bases, with 25 bases left between them. In germline, CDR1 is MNHEY, CDR2 SMNVEV (reference sequence). CDR3 length equals 16 residues. The CDR3: CARNKAPKVLTYEQYF. The DNA for the CDR3 is TGTGCCCGAAACAAGGCGCCTAAGGTCTTAACCTACGAGCAGTACTTC.

V and J are TRBV7-9 and TRBJ1-2, with D perhaps matching TRBD1 (5 bases). Germline V CDR1 and CDR2: SEHNR, FQNEAQ (reference sequence). The CDR3 has 15 residues. Trimming left V 1 base short and J 8 bases short, with 17 bases between. CDR3 sequence: CASSLESGVGDGYTF. CDR3 sequence (DNA): TGTGCCAGCAGCTTAGAGTCGGGGGTAGGTGACGGCTACACCTTC. Full variable domain (remainder filled in from reference TRBV7-9 and TRBJ1-2): DTGVSQNPRHKITKRGQNVTFRCDPISEHNRLYWYRQTLGQGPEFLTYFQNEAQLEKSRLLSDRFSAERPKGSFSTLEIQRTEQGDSAMYLCASSLESGVGDGYTFGSGTRLTVV.

For this clone: A much larger clone sits a single nucleotide away, making a read error possible. The J gene is TRBJ2-7, the V gene TRBV7-2, with no clear D. The length of the CDR3 is 11 residues. Germline CDR1 is SGHTA and CDR2 is FQGNSA. The V end lost 3 bases, the J end lost 0 bases, and 0 bases lay between the germline ends. DNA for the CDR3: TGTGCCAGCAGCTTCTCCTACGAGCAGTACTTC. Protein product: CASSFSYEQYF.

This rearrangement joins TRBV5-6 to TRBJ2-5, with 7 nucleotides matching TRBD1. J gave up 7 bases and V 0 bases, and 3 bases lay outside the gene matches. The CDR3 spans 13 residues. The germline CDR1 and CDR2 sequences are SGHDT and YYEEEE. CDR3 sequence reads: CASSLVGDRTQYF. The DNA of the CDR3 is TGTGCCAGCAGCTTGGTGGGGGACAGGACCCAGTACTTC.

The chain employs TRBV9 and TRBJ2-7; no definite D call. Germline V lookup: CDR1 SGDLS, CDR2 YYNGEE. The V gene lost 3 bases and the J gene lost 5 bases, with 15 bases spanning the gap. The CDR3 covers 14 residues. The CDR3 here is CASSASGTGDEQYF. The CDR3 DNA reads TGTGCCAGCAGCGCCTCTGGAACTGGAGACGAGCAGTACTTC. Supplemented by reference TRBV9 and TRBJ2-7, the full variable domain reads DSGVTQTPKHLITATGQRVTLRCSPRSGDLSVYWYQQSLDQGLQFLIQYYNGEERAKGNILERFSAQQFPDLHSELNLSSLELGDSALYFCASSASGTGDEQYFGPGTRLTVT.

This clone has just a few counts. This chain links TRBV12-2 with TRBJ2-2; the D call in the table, TRBD2, was not verified against the DNA. TRBV12-2 is a known pseudogene. This CDR3 comprises 19 residues. The CDR3 DNA reads as TGTGCAAGTCGCTTAAACGCTAGCGGGAGTAATGCGAACACCGGGGAGCTGTTTTTT. It specifies CASRLNASGSNANTGELFF.

The CDR3 sequence is CASSLATDSTDTQYF. The DNA of the CDR3 is TGCGCCAGCAGCTTGGCGACGGATAGCACAGATACGCAGTATTTT. The chain uses TRBV5-1 and TRBJ2-3; unclear D gene. CDR1 and CDR2 (germline): SGHRS, YFSETQ. Trimming cost V 0 bases and J 0 bases, with 8 bases left between them. The CDR3 runs 15 residues. Based on the CDR3 plus reference TRBV5-1 and TRBJ2-3, the full variable domain is KAGVTQTPRYLIKTRGQQVTLSCSPISGHRSVSWYQQTPGQGLQFLFEYFSETQRNKGNFPGRFSGRQFSNSRSEMNVSTLELGDSALYLCASSLATDSTDTQYFGPGTRLTVL.

The chain combines TRBV27 with TRBJ2-1; unclear D gene. The CDR3 spans 14 residues. From germline, CDR1 is MNHEY and CDR2 SMNVEV (reference sequence). The V gene lost 8 bases and the J gene lost 5 bases, with 16 bases spanning the gap. The CDR3 region is CASASPGPHNEQFF. Written as DNA, the CDR3 is TGTGCCAGCGCCTCGCCAGGCCCCCACAATGAGCAGTTCTTC.

The gene calls are TRBV4-3 and TRBJ1-3; D gene ambiguous. Germline V gene lookup returns CDR1 LGHNA and CDR2 YSLEER. V was shortened by 5 bases and J by 2 bases, with 7 bases between the two germline ends. The CDR3 extends over 13 amino acids. CDR3 sequence (DNA): TGCGCCAGCAGCGGAAGTCCTGGAAACACCATATATTTT. Its protein is CASSGSPGNTIYF.

The chain is built from TRBV27 and TRBJ2-7; D uncertain. CDR1 and CDR2 (germline): MNHEY, SMNVEV (reference sequence). The CDR3 consists of 12 residues. Trimming removed 5 bases at V and 6 bases at J, with 11 bases between. The CDR3 region is CASSDTGLEQYF. The CDR3 DNA reads TGTGCCAGCAGTGACACCGGGCTCGAGCAGTACTTC.

The rearrangement joins TRBV10-1 to TRBJ2-7; D possibly matches TRBD1 or TRBD2 (7 bases each). Germline loops: CDR1 WNHNN, CDR2 SYGVQD (reference sequence). The CDR3 spans 15 residues. The ends were cut back, 6 bases at V and 2 bases at J, with 17 bases in the middle. The CDR3 region is CASSPGGAHTYEQYF. CDR3 DNA sequence: TGCGCCAGCAGCCCAGGGGGGGCGCATACCTACGAGCAGTACTTC.

V is TRBV4-3 and J is TRBJ1-4, with 7 nucleotides matching TRBD1. Germline V gives CDR1 LGHNA, CDR2 YSLEER. The V segment lost 1 base and the J segment 3 bases; nucleotides outside the gene matches: 2. The CDR3 has 15 amino acids. The CDR3 coding sequence is TGCGCCAGCAGCCAAGGTCAGGGGGCTAATGAAAAACTGTTTTTT. Amino acid sequence: CASSQGQGANEKLFF.

This chain joins TRBV7-9 and TRBJ2-5; 7 positions agree with TRBD1. CDR1 and CDR2 from the germline V gene are SEHNR and FQNEAQ (reference sequence). The length of the CDR3 is 18 residues. With V trimmed by 1 base and J by 1 base, 12 bases remained unmatched. CDR3 nucleotide sequence: TGTGCCAGCAGCTTAGGGTGGAAGGGGGCCGTTTTCCAAGAGACCCAGTACTTC. Its protein is CASSLGWKGAVFQETQYF.

V usage is TRBV4-1 and J usage is TRBJ2-1; D is uncertain. CDR1 is MGHRA, CDR2 YSYEKL, per germline. Trimming took 5 bases from V and 10 from J, leaving 12 bases between them. This CDR3 comprises 12 residues. CDR3 protein: CASSGLAKEQFF. The CDR3 region has the DNA TGCGCCAGCAGCGGGTTAGCAAAGGAGCAGTTCTTC.